This T cell receptor (beta chain) was identified in a study of CD8 T cells in ankylosing spondylitis. Study-wide findings and caveats: Peripheral blood held disease-linked clones only at relatively low frequency, and these were CD8+. It appeared that ankylosing spondylitis blood was characterized by a TCR beta motif of about 8 highly homologous variants. Disease-linked clones reportedly showed significant enrichment in matched ankylosing spondylitis synovial fluid.

Trimming shortened V by 0 bases and J by 2 bases, and 8 bases separated the two germline ends. CDR3 length equals 14 residues. The germline V gene has CDR1 SGDLS and CDR2 YYNGEE. Using its own MiXCR run on the 5' RACE reads, TCRdb lists one record per CDR3 protein. The repertoire consists of over 200,000 distinct CDR3 sequences, with around 17% occurring once and the leading ten covering 40% to 50%. With respect to this clonotype: The target antigen is unknown.

The sequencing input was blood, either unsorted or a sorted T cell fraction (not recorded which). The V gene is TRBV9, the J gene TRBJ1-1; D gene ambiguous. This sequence originates from a male donor with ankylosing spondylitis. The CDR3: CASSVVPGNTEAFF. The CDR3 coding sequence is TGTGCCAGCAGCGTAGTGCCCGGTAACACTGAAGCTTTCTTT. The variable domain in full, with the rest retrieved from reference TRBV9 and TRBJ1-1, is DSGVTQTPKHLITATGQRVTLRCSPRSGDLSVYWYQQSLDQGLQFLIQYYNGEERAKGNILERFSAQQFPDLHSELNLSSLELGDSALYFCASSVVPGNTEAFFGQGTRLTVV.